Below are 13 T cell receptor beta chains sequenced from a single sample in a study of CD8+CD57+ T cells in acquired aplastic anemia. TCR beta VDJ and CDR3 profiling used genomic DNA as template. In TCRdb, the reads were re-called with MiXCR into one record per CDR3 protein. This sample has about half a million distinct CDR3 sequences, with around 33% found just once. Patients picked for sequencing had shown CD8+CD57+ cell expansion detected by flow cytometry. The sample was sorted CD4+, CD8+, or CD8+CD57+ T cells (not recorded which) from PBMCs. The origin of the receptors is a human donor with aplastic anemia.

For this clonotype: A much larger clone differs from this one at a single base, so this may be a read error. The J gene is TRBJ2-3, the V gene TRBV14; no firm D call. CDR1 and CDR2 (germline): SGHDN, FVKESK. With 4 bases removed from V and 6 bases from J, the gap between germline ends came to 11 bases. The CDR3 covers 13 residues. This CDR3 is CASSPGRGDTQYF. The CDR3, as DNA: TGTGCCAGCAGCCCAGGCCGTGGGGATACGCAGTATTTT.

The chain's CDR3 is CASSQSVLGAFF. DNA for the CDR3: TGTGCCAGCAGCCAGTCGGTCCTAGGAGCTTTCTTT. The chain combines TRBV3-1 with TRBJ1-1; D call uncertain. The V end lost 3 bases, the J end lost 10 bases, and 12 bases lay between the germline ends. This CDR3 comprises 12 residues. Germline CDR1 LGHDT, CDR2 YNNKEL (reference sequence).

V usage is TRBV4-3 and J usage is TRBJ1-2; D might be TRBD1 (5 bases). V shed 0 bases and J shed 5 bases, with 22 bases lying between them. The CDR3 has 18 amino acids. Germline V lookup: CDR1 LGHNA, CDR2 YSLEER. This CDR3 reads CASSQDLGDSHSGYGYTF. The CDR3 DNA is TGCGCCAGCAGCCAAGATCTAGGGGACTCCCACAGTGGGTATGGCTACACCTTC.

This chain uses TRBV5-1 with TRBJ1-3, with unresolved D. Germline V gene data show CDR1 as SGHRS and CDR2 as YFSETQ. The V and J ends lost 3 bases and 4 bases respectively, with 11 bases between them. The CDR3 sequence is 14 residues long. The CDR3 DNA reads TGCGCCAGCAGCTCAGACATACACGGAAACACCATATATTTT. Translated, it gives CASSSDIHGNTIYF.

A remark on this clonotype: Sequence at one end of the junction differs from germline and may be a read error. The gene calls are TRBV19 and TRBJ1-1; D is possibly TRBD1 (6 bases). The length of the CDR3 is 14 residues. Germline CDR1 reads LNHDA; CDR2 reads SQIVND (reference sequence). For the CDR3, the DNA is TGTACCAGTAGAGCTCGGACAGCTACCATTGAAGCTTTCTTT. Its protein product is CTSRARTATIEAFF.

This clonotype was counted only a few times. The chain is built from TRBV9 and TRBJ1-4, with D tentatively TRBD1 (5 bases). V was cut by 0 bases and J by 8 bases, with 14 bases left in between. The length of the CDR3 is 15 residues. Germline lookup yields CDR1 SGDLS and CDR2 YYNGEE. The CDR3 sequence is CASSVGGRVGEKLFF. CDR3 bases: TGTGCCAGCAGCGTAGGAGGCAGGGTTGGAGAAAAACTGTTTTTT.

This chain connects TRBV29-1 to TRBJ2-3, with D maybe TRBD1 (5 bases). The CDR3 is 11 amino acids. CDR1 and CDR2 from the germline V gene are SQVTM and ANQGSEA. V shed 3 bases and J shed 5 bases, with 6 bases lying between them. CDR3 sequence reads: CSVDRVDTQYF. The CDR3 coding sequence is TGCAGCGTTGACAGGGTAGATACGCAGTATTTT.

In regard to this clonotype: One base away lies a much larger clone, so this may be a sequencing read error. V and J are TRBV7-9 and TRBJ2-5, with D perhaps matching TRBD2 (6 bases). The CDR3 covers 16 residues. CDR1 and CDR2 (germline): SEHNR, FQNEAQ (reference sequence). Trimming left V 5 bases short and J 2 bases short, with 18 bases between. The DNA of the CDR3 is TGTGCCAGCAGCCGAGGGAGGCGCAGGGAACAAGAGACCCAGTACTTC. This encodes CASSRGRRREQETQYF.

This clonotype was seen many times. This chain uses TRBV20-1 with TRBJ1-6; D remains ambiguous. CDR3 length equals 13 residues. V gave up 4 bases and J gave up 0 bases, with 4 bases separating them. Per germline, CDR1 DFQATT and CDR2 SNEGSKA (reference sequence). In nucleotides, the CDR3 is TGCAGTGCTACTAACTCCTATAATTCACCCCTCCACTTT. Amino acids: CSATNSYNSPLHF.

CDR3 coding DNA: TGTGCCAGCAGCCACGACCAGGGTGCATATAGCAATCAGCCCCAGCATTTT. Residues: CASSHDQGAYSNQPQHF. The chain is built from TRBV4-2 and TRBJ1-5; a weak D match, TRBD1 (5 bases). This CDR3 comprises 17 residues. CDR1 is LGHNA and CDR2 is YNFKEQ in the germline V gene. The germline V and J ends were trimmed by 3 bases and 0 bases, with 15 bases remaining between them.

The gene calls are TRBV14 and TRBJ2-3; D gene uncertain. V was shortened by 1 base and J by 9 bases, with 8 bases between the two germline ends. Germline V gene sequence: CDR1 SGHDN, CDR2 FVKESK. CDR3 length: 12 residues. CDR3 region: CASSQGLRTQYF. In nucleotides, the CDR3 is TGTGCCAGCAGCCAAGGTTTACGCACGCAGTATTTT.

The chain recombines TRBV20-1 with TRBJ1-1; D may be TRBD1 (6 bases). V lost 3 bases, J lost 3 bases, and 17 bases lay in between. The CDR3 is 15 amino acids. From germline, CDR1 is DFQATT and CDR2 SNEGSKA (reference sequence). The CDR3 nucleotides read TGCAGTGCTAGGGGTAGAGGGGGGCGAGACACTGAAGCTTTCTTT. This translates into CSARGRGGRDTEAFF.

At least ten counts were recorded for this clonotype. The chain carries TRBV2 and TRBJ2-5; a weak D match, TRBD1 (7 bases). Trimming shortened V by 5 bases and J by 5 bases, and 12 bases separated the two germline ends. Per germline, CDR1 SNHLY and CDR2 FYNNEI. This CDR3 has 13 residues. The CDR3 protein is CASSQGGWETQYF. The CDR3 nucleotides read TGTGCCAGCAGTCAGGGGGGCTGGGAGACCCAGTACTTC.